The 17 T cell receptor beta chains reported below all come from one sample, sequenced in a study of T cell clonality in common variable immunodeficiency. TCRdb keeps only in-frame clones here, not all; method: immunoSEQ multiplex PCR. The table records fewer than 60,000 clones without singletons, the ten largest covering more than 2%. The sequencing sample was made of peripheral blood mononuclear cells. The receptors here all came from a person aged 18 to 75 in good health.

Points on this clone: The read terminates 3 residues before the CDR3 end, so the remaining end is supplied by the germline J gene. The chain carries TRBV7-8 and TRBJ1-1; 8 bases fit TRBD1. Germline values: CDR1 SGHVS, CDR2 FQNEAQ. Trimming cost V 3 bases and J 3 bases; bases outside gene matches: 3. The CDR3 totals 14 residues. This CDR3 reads CASSFRGRDTEAFF. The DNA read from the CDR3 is TGTGCCAGCAGCTTCAGGGGGCGCGACACTGAA.

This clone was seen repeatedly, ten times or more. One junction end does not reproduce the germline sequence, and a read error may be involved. CDR3 DNA (partial): TGTGCTAGCAGCTTAGGAGGCCGAGCGGAGACC. Translated, it gives CASSLGGRAET. The full CDR3 sequence reads CASSLGGRAETQYF. V gene TRBV7-7 combines with J gene TRBJ2-5; TRBD2 is a possible D gene (5 bases). The DNA ends 3 residues before the CDR3 does, and the rest of the CDR3 is filled in from the germline J gene. CDR1 and CDR2 (germline): SSHAT, FNYEAQ (reference sequence). CDR3 size: 14 residues.

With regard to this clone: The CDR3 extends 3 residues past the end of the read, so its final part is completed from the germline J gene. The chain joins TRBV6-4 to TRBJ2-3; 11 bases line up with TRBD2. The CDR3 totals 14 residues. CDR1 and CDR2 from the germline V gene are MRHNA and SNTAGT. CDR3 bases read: TGTGCCAGCAGTGACGGGACTAGCGGTGAGACG. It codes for CASSDGTSGET. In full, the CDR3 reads CASSDGTSGETQYF.

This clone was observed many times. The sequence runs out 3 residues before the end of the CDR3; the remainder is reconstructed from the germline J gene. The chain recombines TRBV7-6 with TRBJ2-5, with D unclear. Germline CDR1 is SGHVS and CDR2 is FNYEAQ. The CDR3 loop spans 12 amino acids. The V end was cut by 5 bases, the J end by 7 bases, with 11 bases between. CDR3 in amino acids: CASSHDLGTQYF. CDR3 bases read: TGTGCCAGCAGCCATGACTTAGGGACC.

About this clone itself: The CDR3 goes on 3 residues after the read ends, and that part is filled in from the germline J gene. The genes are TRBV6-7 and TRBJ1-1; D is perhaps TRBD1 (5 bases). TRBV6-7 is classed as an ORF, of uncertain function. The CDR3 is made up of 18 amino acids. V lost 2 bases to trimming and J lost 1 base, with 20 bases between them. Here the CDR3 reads CASSYLTPRQTSNTEAFF. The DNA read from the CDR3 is TGTGCCAGCAGTTACCTAACACCTAGACAGACCTCGAACACTGAA.

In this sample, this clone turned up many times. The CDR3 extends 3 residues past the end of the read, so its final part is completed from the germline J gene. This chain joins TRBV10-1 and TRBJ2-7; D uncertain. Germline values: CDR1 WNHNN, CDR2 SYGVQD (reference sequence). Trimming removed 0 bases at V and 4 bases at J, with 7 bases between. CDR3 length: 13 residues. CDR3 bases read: TGCGCCAGCAGTGAGTCGACTGGATACGAG. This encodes CASSESTGYE. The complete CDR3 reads CASSESTGYEQYF.

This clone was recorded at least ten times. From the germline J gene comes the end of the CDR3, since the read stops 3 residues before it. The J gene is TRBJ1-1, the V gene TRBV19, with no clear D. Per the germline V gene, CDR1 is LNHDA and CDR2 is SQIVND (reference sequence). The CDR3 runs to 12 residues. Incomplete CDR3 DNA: TGTGCCAGTAGTATGGCATGGAGGGTA. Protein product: CASSMAWRV. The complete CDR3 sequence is CASSMAWRVAFF. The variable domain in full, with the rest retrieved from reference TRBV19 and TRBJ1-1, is DGGITQSPKYLFRKEGQNVTLSCEQNLNHDAMYWYRQDPGQGLRLIYYSQIVNDFQKGDIAEGYSVSREKKESFPLTVTSAQKNPTAFYLCASSMAWRVAFFGQGTRLTVV.

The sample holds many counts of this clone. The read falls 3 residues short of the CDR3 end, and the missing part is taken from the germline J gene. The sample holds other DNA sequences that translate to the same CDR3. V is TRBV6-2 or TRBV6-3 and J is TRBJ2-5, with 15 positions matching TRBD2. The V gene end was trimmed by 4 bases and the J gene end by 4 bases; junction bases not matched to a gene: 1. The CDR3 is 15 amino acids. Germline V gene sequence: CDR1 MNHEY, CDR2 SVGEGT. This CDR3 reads CASSWTSGGAETQYF. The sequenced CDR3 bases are TGTGCCAGCAGTTGGACTAGCGGGGGGGCAGAGACC.

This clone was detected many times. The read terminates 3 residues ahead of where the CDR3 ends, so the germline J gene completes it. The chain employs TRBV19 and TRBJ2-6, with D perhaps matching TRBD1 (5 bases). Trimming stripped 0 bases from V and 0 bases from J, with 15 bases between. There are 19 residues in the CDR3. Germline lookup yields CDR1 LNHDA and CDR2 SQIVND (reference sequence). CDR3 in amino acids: CASSIDSARQYSGANVLTF. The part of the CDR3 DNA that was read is TGTGCCAGTAGTATAGATTCGGCTAGACAGTACTCTGGGGCCAACGTC.

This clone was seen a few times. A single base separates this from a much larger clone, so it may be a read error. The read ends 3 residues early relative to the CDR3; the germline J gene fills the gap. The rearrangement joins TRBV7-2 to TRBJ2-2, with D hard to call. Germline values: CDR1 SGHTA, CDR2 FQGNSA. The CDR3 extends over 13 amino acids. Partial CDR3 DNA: TGTGCCAGCAGCCTAACGTATCCTTCACCG. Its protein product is CASSLTYPSP. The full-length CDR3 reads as CASSLTYPSPLFF.

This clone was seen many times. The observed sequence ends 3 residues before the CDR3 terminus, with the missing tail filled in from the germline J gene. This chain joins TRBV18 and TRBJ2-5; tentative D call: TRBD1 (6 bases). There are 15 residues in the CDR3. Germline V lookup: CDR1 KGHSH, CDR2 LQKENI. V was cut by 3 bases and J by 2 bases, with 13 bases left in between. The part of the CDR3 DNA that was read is TGTGCCAGCTCACCCCCAGGGGCAGGGCAAGAGACC. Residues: CASSPPGAGQET. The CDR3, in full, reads CASSPPGAGQETQYF.

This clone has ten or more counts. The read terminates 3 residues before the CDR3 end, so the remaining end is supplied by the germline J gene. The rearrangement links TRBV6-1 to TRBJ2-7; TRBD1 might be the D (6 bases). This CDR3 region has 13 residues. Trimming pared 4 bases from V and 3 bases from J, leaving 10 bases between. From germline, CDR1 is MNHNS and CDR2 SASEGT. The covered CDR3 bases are TGTGCCAGCAGTGTTACAGGGAACTACGAG. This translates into CASSVTGNYE. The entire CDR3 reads CASSVTGNYEQYF.

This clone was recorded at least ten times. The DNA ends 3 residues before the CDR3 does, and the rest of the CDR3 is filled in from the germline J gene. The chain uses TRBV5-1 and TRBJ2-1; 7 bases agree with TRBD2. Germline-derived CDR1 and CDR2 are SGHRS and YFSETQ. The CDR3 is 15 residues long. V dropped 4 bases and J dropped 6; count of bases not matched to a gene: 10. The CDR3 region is CASSGSSSGTNEQFF. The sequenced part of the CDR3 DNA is TGCGCCAGCAGCGGGAGCTCCAGCGGGACCAATGAG.

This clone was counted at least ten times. CDR3 DNA (partial): TGTGCCAGCAGCTTAAAAGGACTAGCGGGCTACAATGAG. Protein product: CASSLKGLAGYNE. Given in full, the CDR3 is CASSLKGLAGYNEQFF. The V call is TRBV7-6, the J call TRBJ2-1; 11 bases map to TRBD2. Coverage ceases 3 residues before the CDR3 finishes, and the germline J gene fills in the end. J was trimmed by 3 bases and V by 2 bases; bases with no gene match: 3. Germline V gives CDR1 SGHVS, CDR2 FNYEAQ. CDR3 length: 16 residues. Drawing the rest from reference TRBV7-6 and TRBJ2-1, the complete variable domain is GAGVSQSPRYKVTKRGQDVALRCDPISGHVSLYWYRQALGQGPEFLTYFNYEAQQDKSGLPNDRFSAERPEGSISTLTIQRTEQRDSAMYRCASSLKGLAGYNEQFFGPGTRLTVL.

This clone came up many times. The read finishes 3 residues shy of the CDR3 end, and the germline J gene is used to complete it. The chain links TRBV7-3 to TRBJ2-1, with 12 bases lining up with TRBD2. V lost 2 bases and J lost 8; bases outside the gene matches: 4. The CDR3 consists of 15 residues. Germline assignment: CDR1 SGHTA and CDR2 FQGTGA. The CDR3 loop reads CASSLLAGGPHEQFF. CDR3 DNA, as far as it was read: TGTGCCAGCAGCTTACTAGCGGGAGGGCCGCATGAG.

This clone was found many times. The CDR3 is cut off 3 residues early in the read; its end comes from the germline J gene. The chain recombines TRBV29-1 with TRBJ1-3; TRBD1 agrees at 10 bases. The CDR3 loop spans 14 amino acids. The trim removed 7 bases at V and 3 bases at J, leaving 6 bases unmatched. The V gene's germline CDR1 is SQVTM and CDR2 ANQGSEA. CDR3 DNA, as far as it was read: TGCAGCGCGGGAGACAGGGGGCATGGAAACACC. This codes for CSAGDRGHGNT. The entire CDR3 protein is CSAGDRGHGNTIYF.

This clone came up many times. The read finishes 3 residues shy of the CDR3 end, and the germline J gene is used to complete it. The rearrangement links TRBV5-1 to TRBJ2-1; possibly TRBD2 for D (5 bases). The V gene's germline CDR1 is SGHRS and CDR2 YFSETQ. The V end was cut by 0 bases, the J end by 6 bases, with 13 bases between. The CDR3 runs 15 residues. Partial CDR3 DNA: TGCGCCAGCAGCTTGGAGACGCCGGGGTTCAATGAG. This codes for CASSLETPGFNE. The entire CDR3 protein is CASSLETPGFNEQFF.